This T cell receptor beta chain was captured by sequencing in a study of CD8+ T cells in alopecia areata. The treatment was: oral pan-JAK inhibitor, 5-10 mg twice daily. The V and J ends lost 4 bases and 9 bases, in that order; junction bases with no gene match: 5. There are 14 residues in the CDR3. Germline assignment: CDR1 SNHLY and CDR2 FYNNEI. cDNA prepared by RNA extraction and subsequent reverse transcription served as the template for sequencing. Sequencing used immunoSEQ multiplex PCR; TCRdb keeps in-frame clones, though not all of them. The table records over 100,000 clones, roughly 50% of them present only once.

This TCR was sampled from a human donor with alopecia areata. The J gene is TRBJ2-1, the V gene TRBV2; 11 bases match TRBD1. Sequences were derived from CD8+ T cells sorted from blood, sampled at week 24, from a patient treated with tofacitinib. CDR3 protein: CASSGTGGRGEQFF. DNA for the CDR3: TGTGCCAGCAGTGGGACAGGGGGCCGGGGTGAGCAGTTCTTC.